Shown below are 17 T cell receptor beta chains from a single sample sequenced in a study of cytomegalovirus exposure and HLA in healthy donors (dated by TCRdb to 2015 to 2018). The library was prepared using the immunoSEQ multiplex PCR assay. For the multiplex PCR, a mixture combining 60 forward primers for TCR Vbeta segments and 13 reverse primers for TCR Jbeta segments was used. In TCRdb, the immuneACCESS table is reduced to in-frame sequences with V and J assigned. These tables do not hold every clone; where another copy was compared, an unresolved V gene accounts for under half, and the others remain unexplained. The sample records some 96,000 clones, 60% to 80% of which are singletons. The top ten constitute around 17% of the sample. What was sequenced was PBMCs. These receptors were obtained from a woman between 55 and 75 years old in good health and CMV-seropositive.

The CDR3 spells CASSPRGNGYTF. Written as DNA, the CDR3 is TGTGCCAGCAGTCCTAGGGGCAATGGCTACACCTTC. This chain links TRBV25-1 with TRBJ1-2, with D tentatively TRBD1 (5 bases). The V gene's germline CDR1 is MGHDK and CDR2 SYGVNS. CDR3 length: 12 residues. V was cut by 5 bases and J by 6 bases, with 10 bases left in between.

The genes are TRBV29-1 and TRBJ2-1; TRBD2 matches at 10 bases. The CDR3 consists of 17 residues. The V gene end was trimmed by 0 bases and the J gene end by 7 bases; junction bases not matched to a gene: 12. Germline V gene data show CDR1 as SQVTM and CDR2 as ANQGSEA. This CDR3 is CSVEDPEAGGPWNEQFF. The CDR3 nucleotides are TGCAGCGTTGAAGATCCGGAAGCGGGAGGGCCATGGAATGAGCAGTTCTTC.

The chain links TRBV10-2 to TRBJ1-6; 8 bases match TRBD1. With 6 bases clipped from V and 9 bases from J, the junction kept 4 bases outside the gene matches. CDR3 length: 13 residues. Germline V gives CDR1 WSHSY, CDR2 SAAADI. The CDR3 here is CASRQGVSSPLHF. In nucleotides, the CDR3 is TGCGCCAGCAGACAGGGGGTTTCTTCACCCCTCCACTTT.

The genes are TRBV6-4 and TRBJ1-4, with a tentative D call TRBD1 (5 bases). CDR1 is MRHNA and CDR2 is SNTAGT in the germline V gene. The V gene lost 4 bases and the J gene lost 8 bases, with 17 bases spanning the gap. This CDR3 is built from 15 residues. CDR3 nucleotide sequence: TGTGCCAGCAGTGGGGTCAGGGTTCCGCGGGAAAAACTGTTTTTT. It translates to CASSGVRVPREKLFF.

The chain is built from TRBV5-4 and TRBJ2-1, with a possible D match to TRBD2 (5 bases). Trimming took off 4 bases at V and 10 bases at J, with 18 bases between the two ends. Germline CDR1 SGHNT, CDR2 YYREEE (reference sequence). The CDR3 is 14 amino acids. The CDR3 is CASSPRGLAHEQFF. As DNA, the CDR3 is TGTGCCAGCAGCCCCCGAGGTCTAGCCCACGAGCAGTTCTTC.

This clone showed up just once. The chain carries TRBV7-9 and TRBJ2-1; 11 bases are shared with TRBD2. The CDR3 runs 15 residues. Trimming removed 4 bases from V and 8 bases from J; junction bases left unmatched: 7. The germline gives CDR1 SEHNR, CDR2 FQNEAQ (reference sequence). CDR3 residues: CASSSNSGRVDEQFF. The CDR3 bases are TGTGCCAGCAGCTCCAATAGCGGGAGGGTGGATGAGCAGTTCTTC.

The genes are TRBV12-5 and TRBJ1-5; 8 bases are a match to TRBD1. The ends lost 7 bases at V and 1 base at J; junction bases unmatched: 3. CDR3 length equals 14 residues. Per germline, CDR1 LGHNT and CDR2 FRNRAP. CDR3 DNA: TGTGCTAGTGCCCGACAGGGGAGCAATCAGCCCCAGCATTTT. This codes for CASARQGSNQPQHF.

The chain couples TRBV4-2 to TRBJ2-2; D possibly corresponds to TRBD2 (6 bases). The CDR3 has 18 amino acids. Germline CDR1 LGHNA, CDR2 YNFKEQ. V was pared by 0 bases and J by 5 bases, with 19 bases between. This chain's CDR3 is CASSQDRLGGVLTGELFF. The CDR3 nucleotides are TGTGCCAGCAGCCAAGATCGGCTGGGGGGAGTATTGACCGGGGAGCTGTTTTTT.

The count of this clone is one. The CDR3 nucleotides are TGTGCCAGCAGTCGGACAGGGAATGACAATCAGCCCCAGCATTTT. This translates into CASSRTGNDNQPQHF. V and J are TRBV2 and TRBJ1-5, with TRBD1 matching over 8 bases. Germline V lookup: CDR1 SNHLY, CDR2 FYNNEI. V gave up 5 bases and J gave up 3 bases; unmatched junction bases: 6. The CDR3 totals 15 residues.

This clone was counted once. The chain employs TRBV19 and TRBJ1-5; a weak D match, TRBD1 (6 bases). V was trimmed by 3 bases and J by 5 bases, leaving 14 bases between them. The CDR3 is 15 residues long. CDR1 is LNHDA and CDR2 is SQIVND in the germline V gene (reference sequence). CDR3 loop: CASSIGRQGYQPQHF. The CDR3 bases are TGTGCCAGTAGTATTGGCCGGCAGGGGTATCAGCCCCAGCATTTT. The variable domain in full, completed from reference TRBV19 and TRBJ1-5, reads DGGITQSPKYLFRKEGQNVTLSCEQNLNHDAMYWYRQDPGQGLRLIYYSQIVNDFQKGDIAEGYSVSREKKESFPLTVTSAQKNPTAFYLCASSIGRQGYQPQHFGDGTRLSIL.

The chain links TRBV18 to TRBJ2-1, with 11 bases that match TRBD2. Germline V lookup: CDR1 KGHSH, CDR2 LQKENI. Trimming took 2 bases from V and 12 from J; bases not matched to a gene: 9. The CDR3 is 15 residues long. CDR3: CASSPGTSGRGLQFF. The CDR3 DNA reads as TGTGCCAGCTCACCAGGGACTAGCGGAAGAGGGCTGCAGTTCTTC.

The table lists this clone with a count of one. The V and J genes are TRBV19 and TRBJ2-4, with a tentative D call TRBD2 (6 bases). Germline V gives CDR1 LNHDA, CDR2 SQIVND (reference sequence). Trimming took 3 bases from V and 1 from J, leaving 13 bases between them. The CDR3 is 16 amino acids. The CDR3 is CASSIIDGSAKNIQYF. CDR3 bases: TGTGCCAGTAGTATTATTGACGGGAGTGCCAAAAACATTCAGTACTTC.

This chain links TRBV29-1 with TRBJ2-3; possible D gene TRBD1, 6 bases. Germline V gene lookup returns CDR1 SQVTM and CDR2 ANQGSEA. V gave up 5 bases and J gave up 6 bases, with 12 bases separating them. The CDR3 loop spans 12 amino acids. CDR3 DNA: TGCAGCGTTAACAGGGTTGGGGATACGCAGTATTTT. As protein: CSVNRVGDTQYF.

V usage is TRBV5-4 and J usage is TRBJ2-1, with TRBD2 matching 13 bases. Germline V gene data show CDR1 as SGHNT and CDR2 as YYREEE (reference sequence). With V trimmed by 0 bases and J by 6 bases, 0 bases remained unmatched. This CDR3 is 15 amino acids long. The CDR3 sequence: CASSLGLAGGNEQFF. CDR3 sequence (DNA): TGTGCCAGCAGCTTGGGACTAGCGGGAGGCAATGAGCAGTTCTTC.

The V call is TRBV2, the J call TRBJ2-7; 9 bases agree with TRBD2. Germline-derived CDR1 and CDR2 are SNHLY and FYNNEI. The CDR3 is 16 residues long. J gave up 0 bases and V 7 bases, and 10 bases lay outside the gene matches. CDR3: CASTRVGGRASYEQYF. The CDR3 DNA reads TGTGCCAGCACCCGGGTTGGCGGGAGGGCCTCCTACGAGCAGTACTTC.

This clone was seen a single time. CDR3 loop: CASSFSSGSMNEQFF. The CDR3 DNA sequence: TGCGCCAGCAGCTTCTCCAGCGGGAGCATGAATGAGCAGTTCTTC. The chain is built from TRBV5-1 and TRBJ2-1, with 8 bases aligning to TRBD2. V shed 2 bases, J shed 7 bases, and the junction held 8 bases outside the gene matches. There are 15 residues in the CDR3. CDR1 SGHRS and CDR2 YFSETQ come from the germline V gene.

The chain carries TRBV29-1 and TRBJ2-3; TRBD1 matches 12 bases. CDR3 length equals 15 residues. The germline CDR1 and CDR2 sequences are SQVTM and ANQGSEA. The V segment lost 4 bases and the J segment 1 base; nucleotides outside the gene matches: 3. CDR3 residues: CSVGGTGGGTDTQYF. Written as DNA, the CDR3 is TGCAGCGTTGGAGGGACAGGGGGCGGCACAGATACGCAGTATTTT.